Following are 22 T cell receptor beta chains from one sample sequenced in a study of OX40 agonist ivuxolimab in advanced cancers. TCRdb keeps only in-frame clones here, not all; method: immunoSEQ multiplex PCR. The sample has fewer than 80,000 clones; under 85% are singletons. This specimen was CD4+ or CD8+ T cells sorted from blood, taken in a trial of the OX40 agonist ivuxolimab. The receptors were sampled from an adult with an advanced solid tumor such as melanoma, head and neck, liver or kidney cancer.

The CDR3 loop reads CASSPGTLGTEAFF. CDR3 DNA: TGTGCCAGCAGCCCCGGGACATTGGGCACTGAAGCTTTCTTT. V and J are TRBV6-5 and TRBJ1-1; weak D call: TRBD1 (6 bases). V lost 6 bases to trimming and J lost 4 bases, with 15 bases between them. The CDR3 consists of 14 residues. Germline CDR1 MNHEY, CDR2 SVGAGI.

The chain joins TRBV7-2 to TRBJ1-1; D gene unclear. Germline loops: CDR1 SGHTA, CDR2 FQGNSA. V gave up 5 bases and J gave up 4 bases, with 14 bases separating them. CDR3 length: 14 residues. This CDR3 reads CASSPMRGFTEAFF. DNA of the CDR3: TGTGCCAGCAGCCCAATGAGAGGTTTCACTGAAGCTTTCTTT.

The chain couples TRBV25-1 to TRBJ1-4; 7 bases are shared with TRBD1. Germline trimming cut 4 bases from V and 3 bases from J; bases unmatched to any gene: 11. Germline CDR1 reads MGHDK; CDR2 reads SYGVNS. This CDR3 is built from 17 residues. CDR3 loop: CASSGATTQGSNEKLFF. In DNA form, the CDR3 reads TGTGCCAGCAGTGGAGCAACCACACAGGGGTCTAATGAAAAACTGTTTTTT.

In DNA, the CDR3 is TGTGCCAGCAGTCAATACGATGAGCAGTTCTTC. Encoded protein: CASSQYDEQFF. The chain couples TRBV11-2 to TRBJ2-1; D gene uncertain. Germline lookup yields CDR1 SGHAT and CDR2 FQNNGV. The CDR3 is made up of 11 amino acids. Trimming stripped 6 bases from V and 8 bases from J, with 8 bases between.

This clone has just one count. The chain is built from TRBV6-5 and TRBJ1-3; D not certain. The CDR3 covers 14 residues. The V gene's germline CDR1 is MNHEY and CDR2 SVGAGI. The ends were cut back, 6 bases at V and 0 bases at J, with 9 bases in the middle. CDR3 nucleotides: TGTGCCAGCAGGCAAGGAGGCTCTGGAAACACCATATATTTT. Encoded protein: CASRQGGSGNTIYF.

The V call is TRBV9, the J call TRBJ2-7; D ambiguous. The CDR3 spans 15 residues. V lost 0 bases to trimming and J lost 0 bases, with 10 bases between them. The germline V gene encodes CDR1 SGDLS and CDR2 YYNGEE. CDR3 amino acids: CASSVASDPSYEQYF. The CDR3 nucleotides read TGTGCCAGCAGCGTAGCGTCAGACCCCTCCTACGAGCAGTACTTC.

V usage is TRBV7-2 and J usage is TRBJ2-7; weak D call: TRBD2 (7 bases). The V and J ends lost 1 base and 9 bases respectively, with 13 bases between them. Germline V gene lookup returns CDR1 SGHTA and CDR2 FQGNSA. This CDR3 has 13 amino acids. DNA of the CDR3: TGTGCCAGCAGCTTAGAGGGGGGGCAGGGGCAGTACTTC. This translates into CASSLEGGQGQYF.

V and J are TRBV7-6 and TRBJ2-5, with TRBD2 identical over 8 bases. Unmatched junction bases numbered 2, after V lost 4 bases and J lost 4 bases. CDR1 and CDR2 (germline): SGHVS, FNYEAQ. This CDR3 spans 13 amino acids. CDR3 sequence (DNA): TGTGCCAGCAGCTCCGGGGGGGCAGAGACCCAGTACTTC. Translation gives CASSSGGAETQYF.

This sequence joins TRBV6-1 and TRBJ2-7, with D perhaps matching TRBD1 (6 bases). CDR1 MNHNS and CDR2 SASEGT come from the germline V gene. The CDR3 runs to 17 residues. V lost 4 bases and J 0 bases, leaving 19 bases between the germline ends. CDR3 DNA: TGTGCCAGCAGTGGAAGCCCCACCGGGACATACTCCTACGAGCAGTACTTC. Its protein product is CASSGSPTGTYSYEQYF.

The chain recombines TRBV6-6 with TRBJ1-4; the match to TRBD1 covers 7 bases. CDR1 is MNHNY and CDR2 is SVGAGI in the germline V gene (reference sequence). This CDR3 comprises 15 residues. V shed 5 bases and J 3 bases; nucleotides not matched to a gene: 6. The CDR3 DNA is TGTGCCAGCAGTGGGAACAGGGGTTCTAATGAAAAACTGTTTTTT. Its translation is CASSGNRGSNEKLFF.

J is TRBJ2-5 and V is TRBV28, with TRBD2 matching over 8 bases. V lost 5 bases and J lost 5; bases outside the gene matches: 16. Germline V lookup: CDR1 MDHEN, CDR2 SYDVKM. This CDR3 comprises 17 residues. CDR3 loop: CASSGGRDGGAWETQYF. In DNA form, the CDR3 reads TGTGCCAGCAGTGGAGGCCGAGACGGGGGGGCCTGGGAGACCCAGTACTTC.

V and J are TRBV5-1 and TRBJ1-4, with D unclear. Trimming stripped 4 bases from V and 0 bases from J, with 10 bases between. Germline V gene lookup returns CDR1 SGHRS and CDR2 YFSETQ. The CDR3 contains 15 residues. The CDR3 is CASSPPTATNEKLFF. The DNA for the CDR3 is TGCGCCAGCAGCCCCCCGACTGCAACTAATGAAAAACTGTTTTTT.

V gene TRBV6-5 combines with J gene TRBJ1-4; 8 bases are shared with TRBD1. CDR1 is MNHEY and CDR2 is SVGAGI in the germline V gene. V shed 4 bases and J 11 bases; nucleotides not matched to a gene: 15. This CDR3 contains 16 residues. CDR3 nucleotide sequence: TGTGCCAGCAGTTTACGTCCCGACAGGGGAAATGTGAAACTGTTTTTT. Encoded protein: CASSLRPDRGNVKLFF.

The rearrangement links TRBV6-1 to TRBJ1-1; D ambiguous. This CDR3 comprises 11 residues. CDR1 is MNHNS, CDR2 SASEGT, per germline. With 7 bases removed from V and 5 bases from J, the gap between germline ends came to 8 bases. The CDR3 sequence: CASTRVTEAFF. DNA of the CDR3: TGTGCCAGCACTCGGGTGACTGAAGCTTTCTTT.

This clone was observed once. This chain links TRBV6-4 with TRBJ1-2; no firm D call. CDR1 and CDR2 (germline): MRHNA, SNTAGT. Trimming shortened V by 2 bases and J by 2 bases, and 21 bases separated the two germline ends. CDR3 length: 18 residues. The CDR3 nucleotides read TGTGCCAGCAGTGACCCCCCCAGGAGAAACACACAGAACTATGGCTACACCTTC. This sequence encodes CASSDPPRRNTQNYGYTF.

V and J are TRBV5-4 and TRBJ1-2; the match to TRBD1 covers 8 bases. Germline CDR1 and CDR2: SGHNT and YYREEE (reference sequence). CDR3 length: 14 amino acids. The trim removed 2 bases at V and 7 bases at J, leaving 7 bases unmatched. CDR3 DNA sequence: TGTGCCAGCAGCTTTTTTCAGGGGGCAGGTGGCTACACCTTC. It yields the protein CASSFFQGAGGYTF.

This clone was picked up one time. The rearrangement uses TRBV19 and TRBJ2-5, with a tentative D call TRBD2 (5 bases). There are 14 residues in the CDR3. The ends were cut back, 5 bases at V and 5 bases at J, with 15 bases in the middle. CDR1 LNHDA and CDR2 SQIVND come from the germline V gene (reference sequence). CDR3 residues: CASSLATTGETQYF. The CDR3 coding sequence is TGTGCCAGTAGTTTGGCGACTACGGGCGAGACCCAGTACTTC.

This chain connects TRBV7-2 to TRBJ2-3; 11 nucleotides agree with TRBD2. The trim removed 6 bases at V and 2 bases at J, leaving 7 bases unmatched. Germline V lookup: CDR1 SGHTA, CDR2 FQGNSA. The CDR3 extends over 16 amino acids. CDR3 region: CASRPSGGFLTDTQYF. The CDR3 DNA is TGTGCCAGCAGACCTAGCGGGGGGTTTCTCACAGATACGCAGTATTTT.

V and J are TRBV5-6 and TRBJ2-7; D is undetermined. This CDR3 contains 13 residues. The V end lost 0 bases, the J end lost 2 bases, and 6 bases lay between the germline ends. Per germline, CDR1 SGHDT and CDR2 YYEEEE. The CDR3, as DNA: TGTGCCAGCAGCTTGGCCGTAACCTACGAGCAGTACTTC. It translates to CASSLAVTYEQYF.

J is TRBJ2-7 and V is TRBV9, with D possibly being TRBD1 (6 bases). The length of the CDR3 is 16 residues. The germline gives CDR1 SGDLS, CDR2 YYNGEE. V dropped 0 bases and J dropped 3 bases, with 16 bases sitting between them. In DNA form, the CDR3 reads TGTGCCAGCAGCGTAGGAGCCTCGGGCAGGGGCTACGAGCAGTACTTC. Protein sequence: CASSVGASGRGYEQYF.

The chain is built from TRBV18 and TRBJ1-2; 8 positions match TRBD1. The germline V gene has CDR1 KGHSH and CDR2 LQKENI. This CDR3 region has 18 residues. The V gene end was trimmed by 3 bases and the J gene end by 0 bases; junction bases not matched to a gene: 12. The CDR3 is CASSPPRQGRMANYGYTF. The CDR3 region has the DNA TGTGCCAGCTCACCCCCCCGACAGGGGAGGATGGCTAACTATGGCTACACCTTC.

The V gene is TRBV7-8, the J gene TRBJ2-7; no reliable D call. The CDR3 length is 14 residues. V lost 1 base to trimming and J lost 4 bases, with 11 bases between them. Germline V gene sequence: CDR1 SGHVS, CDR2 FQNEAQ. CDR3 in DNA: TGTGCCAGCAGCTTAGGAAGGGTTGGGTACGAGCAGTACTTC. This translates into CASSLGRVGYEQYF. Variable domain in full (rest from reference TRBV7-8 and TRBJ2-7): GAGVSQSPRYKVAKRGQDVALRCDPISGHVSLFWYQQALGQGPEFLTYFQNEAQLDKSGLPSDRFFAERPEGSVSTLKIQRTQQEDSAVYLCASSLGRVGYEQYFGPGTRLTVT.